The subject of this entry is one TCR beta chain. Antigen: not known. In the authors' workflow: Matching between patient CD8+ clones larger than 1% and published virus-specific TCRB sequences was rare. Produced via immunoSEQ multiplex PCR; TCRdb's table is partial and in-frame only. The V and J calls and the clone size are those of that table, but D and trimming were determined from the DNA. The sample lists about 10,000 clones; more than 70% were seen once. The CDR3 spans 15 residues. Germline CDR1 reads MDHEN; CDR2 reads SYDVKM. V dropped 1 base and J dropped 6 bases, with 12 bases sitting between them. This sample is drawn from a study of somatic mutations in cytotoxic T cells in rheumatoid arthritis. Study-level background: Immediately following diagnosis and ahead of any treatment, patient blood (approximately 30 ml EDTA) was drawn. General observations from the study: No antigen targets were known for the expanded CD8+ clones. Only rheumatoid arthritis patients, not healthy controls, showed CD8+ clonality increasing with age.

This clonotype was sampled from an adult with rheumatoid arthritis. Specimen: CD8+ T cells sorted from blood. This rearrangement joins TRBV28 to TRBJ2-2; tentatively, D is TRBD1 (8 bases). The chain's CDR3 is CASSLYTGGAGELFF. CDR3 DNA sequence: TGTGCCAGCAGTTTATACACAGGGGGGGCCGGGGAGCTGTTTTTT. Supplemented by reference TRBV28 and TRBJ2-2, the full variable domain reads DVKVTQSSRYLVKRTGEKVFLECVQDMDHENMFWYRQDPGLGLRLIYFSYDVKMKEKGDIPEGYSVSREKKERFSLILESASTNQTSMYLCASSLYTGGAGELFFGEGSRLTVL.